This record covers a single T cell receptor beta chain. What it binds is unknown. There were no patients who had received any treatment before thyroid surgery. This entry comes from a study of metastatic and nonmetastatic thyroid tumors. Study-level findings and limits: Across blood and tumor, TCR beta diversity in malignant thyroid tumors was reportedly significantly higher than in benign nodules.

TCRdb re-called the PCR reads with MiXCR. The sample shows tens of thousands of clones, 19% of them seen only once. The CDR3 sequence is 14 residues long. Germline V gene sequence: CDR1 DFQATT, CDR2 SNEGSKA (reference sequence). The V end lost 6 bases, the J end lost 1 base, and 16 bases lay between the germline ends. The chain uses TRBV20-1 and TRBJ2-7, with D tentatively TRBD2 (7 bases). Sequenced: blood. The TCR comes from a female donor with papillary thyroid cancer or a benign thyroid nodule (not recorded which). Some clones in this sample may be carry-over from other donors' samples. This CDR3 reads CSAQGGAESYEQYF. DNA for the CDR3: TGCAGTGCCCAAGGGGGGGCAGAGTCCTACGAGCAGTACTTC.